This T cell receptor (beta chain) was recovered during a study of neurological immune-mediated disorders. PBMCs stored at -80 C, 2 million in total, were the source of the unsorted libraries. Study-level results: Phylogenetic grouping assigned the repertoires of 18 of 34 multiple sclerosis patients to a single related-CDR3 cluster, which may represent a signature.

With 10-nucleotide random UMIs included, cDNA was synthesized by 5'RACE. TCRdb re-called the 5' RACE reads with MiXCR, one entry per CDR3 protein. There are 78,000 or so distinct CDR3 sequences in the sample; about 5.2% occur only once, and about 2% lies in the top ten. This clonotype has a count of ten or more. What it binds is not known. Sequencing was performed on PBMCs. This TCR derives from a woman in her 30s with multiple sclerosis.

The CDR3 sequence is CSARKSRDRGSNYGYTF. CDR3 in DNA: TGCAGTGCTAGAAAAAGCCGGGACAGGGGCTCAAACTATGGCTACACCTTC. This chain joins TRBV20-1 and TRBJ1-2; 10 positions agree with TRBD1. V lost 2 bases to trimming and J lost 2 bases; unmatched junction nucleotides: 11. Looked up from germline, CDR1 is DFQATT and CDR2 is SNEGSKA (reference sequence). The CDR3 loop spans 17 amino acids.